The clone carrying this TCR beta chain was picked up many times. The data are from a study of T cells in Graves' hyperthyroidism and ophthalmopathy. The germline V gene has CDR1 SNHLY and CDR2 FYNNEI. The CDR3 has 14 residues. With 0 bases removed from V and 5 bases from J, the gap between germline ends came to 8 bases. TCR beta CDR3 sequences were amplified from RNA transcripts. First-round RT-PCR targeting the TCR CDR3 was performed with the HTBI primer set. TCRdb redid the calling of the multiplex PCR reads with MiXCR, one entry per CDR3 protein. This sample has roughly 560,000 distinct CDR3 sequences, with approximately 14% found just once. The study excluded patients with uncontrolled infection, other autoimmune disease, pregnancy or lactation.

This chain joins TRBV2 and TRBJ1-5; D uncertain. Input material: blood. The clonotype comes from a woman in her thirties or forties with Graves' ophthalmopathy. The CDR3, as DNA: TGTGCCAGCAGTGAAGCGCTTGAGGATCAGCCCCAGCATTTT. Translation gives CASSEALEDQPQHF. The full variable domain, its missing parts supplied by reference TRBV2 and TRBJ1-5, is EPEVTQTPSHQVTQMGQEVILRCVPISNHLYFYWYRQILGQKVEFLVSFYNNEISEKSEIFDDQFSVERPDGSNFTLKIRSTKLEDSAMYFCASSEALEDQPQHFGDGTRLSIL.